Listed below are T cell receptor beta chains from one sample, sequenced in a study of T cells after yellow fever vaccination. TCRdb fed the 5' RACE reads into MiXCR, producing one record per CDR3 protein. Of 130,000 or so distinct CDR3 sequences listed, nearly 15% are singletons. The specimen comprised CD8+ T cells sorted from PBMCs, sampled 5 days after the yellow fever booster vaccination. The source of these receptors is a man younger than 35 who received the YFV17D yellow fever vaccine. The CDR3 runs from the conserved cysteine through the conserved F or W. D genes are given only for firm matches. Expanded clones are given a class, and other clones once, few, many or no size at all.

TRBJ2-2,TRBV12-3/TRBV12-4,few,-,CASSLNLGLLNTGELFF,TGTGCCAGCAGTTTAAACTTAGGGCTTTTGAACACCGGGGAGCTGTTTTTT
TRBJ2-7,TRBV4-1,-,-,CASSQDSRVEQYF,TGCGCCAGCAGCCAAGATTCCAGGGTCGAGCAGTACTTC
TRBJ1-2,TRBV3-1,-,-,CASSQEQGTNANYGYTF,TGTGCCAGCAGCCAAGAGCAGGGTACGAATGCTAACTATGGCTACACCTTC
TRBJ1-5,TRBV6-1,few,TRBD1,CASSPRQGGSNQPQHF,TGTGCCAGCAGTCCCCGACAGGGCGGAAGCAATCAGCCCCAGCATTTT
TRBJ1-1,TRBV12-3/TRBV12-4,-,TRBD1,CASSLGTGGHTEAFF,TGTGCCAGCAGTTTGGGGACAGGGGGCCACACTGAAGCTTTCTTT
TRBJ1-5,TRBV12-3/TRBV12-4,-,-,CASSLGPSNQPQHF,TGTGCCAGCAGTTTGGGACCTAGCAATCAGCCCCAGCATTTT
TRBJ2-3,TRBV6-2/TRBV6-3,few,-,CASSYQPPGYTDTQYF,TGTGCCAGCAGTTATCAGCCGCCGGGGTACACAGATACGCAGTATTTT
TRBJ1-2,TRBV29-1,-,TRBD1,CSVITGTGNVYNYGYTF,TGCAGCGTTATTACCGGGACAGGCAATGTTTATAACTATGGCTACACCTTC
TRBJ2-2,TRBV12-3/TRBV12-4,-,TRBD1,CASSLGLWTGIDTGELFF,TGTGCCAGCAGTCTCGGACTCTGGACAGGGATTGACACCGGGGAGCTGTTTTTT
TRBJ2-1,TRBV5-6,few,-,CASSRPDFNEQFF,TGTGCCAGCAGCCGGCCGGACTTCAATGAGCAGTTCTTC
TRBJ1-1,TRBV6-5,-,-,CASSPEGDGAGAFF,TGTGCCAGCAGCCCCGAGGGGGATGGGGCTGGAGCTTTCTTT
TRBJ2-2,TRBV6-5,few,TRBD2,CASSTSGGGTGELFF,TGTGCCAGCAGCACTAGCGGGGGTGGCACCGGGGAGCTGTTTTTT
TRBJ1-4,TRBV4-3,-,-,CASSQDGGRREKLFF,TGCGCCAGCAGCCAAGACGGAGGGAGGAGGGAAAAACTGTTTTTT
TRBJ2-5,TRBV5-5,few,TRBD2,CASSGFSGAPQETQYF,TGTGCCAGCAGCGGATTTAGCGGGGCGCCCCAAGAGACCCAGTACTTC
TRBJ1-1,TRBV29-1,few,-,CSAVFVAEAFF,TGCAGCGCCGTCTTTGTGGCTGAAGCTTTCTTT
TRBJ2-3,TRBV7-9,few,TRBD1,CASSSQGGTDTQYF,TGTGCCAGCAGCTCACAGGGGGGCACAGATACGCAGTATTTT
TRBJ1-1,TRBV7-8,-,TRBD1,CASSLLTGRYRDTEAFF,TGTGCCAGCAGCCTCCTGACAGGGCGATACCGTGACACTGAAGCTTTCTTT
TRBJ2-1,TRBV5-1,few,TRBD2,CASSLAELVNEQFF,TGCGCCAGCAGCCTAGCGGAATTGGTGAATGAGCAGTTCTTC
TRBJ2-1,TRBV6-2/TRBV6-3,many,-,CASSREYNEQFF,TGTGCCAGCAGTAGAGAATACAATGAGCAGTTCTTC
TRBJ2-3,TRBV5-1,few,TRBD1,CASSGTGTGTTDTQYF,TGCGCCAGCAGCGGGACCGGGACAGGAACCACAGATACGCAGTATTTT
TRBJ2-5,TRBV4-1,few,-,CASSPGPTPGETQYF,TGCGCCAGCAGTCCTGGGCCAACCCCAGGGGAGACCCAGTACTTC
TRBJ2-3,TRBV4-1,few,-,CASSQGGVGTDTQYF,TGCGCCAGCAGCCAAGGGGGGGTGGGTACAGATACGCAGTATTTT
TRBJ2-3,TRBV12-3/TRBV12-4,-,-,CASSFTGLADTQYF,TGTGCCAGCAGTTTTACAGGGTTAGCAGATACGCAGTATTTT
TRBJ1-5,TRBV20-1,-,TRBD1,CSANRGRYQPQHF,TGCAGTGCAAACAGGGGGCGGTATCAGCCCCAGCATTTT
TRBJ2-2,TRBV7-9,few,-,CASLPPMRLAGELFF,TGTGCCAGCCTCCCCCCCATGAGACTAGCCGGGGAGCTGTTTTTT
TRBJ2-3,TRBV5-1,many,TRBD2,CASSLSTSGGTDTQYF,TGCGCCAGCAGCTTATCGACTAGCGGGGGCACAGATACGCAGTATTTT
TRBJ2-7,TRBV3-1,few,TRBD1,CASSQAGTGYDEQYF,TGTGCCAGCAGCCAAGCCGGGACAGGTTACGACGAGCAGTACTTC
TRBJ2-1,TRBV5-1,many,TRBD1,CASTRGHGYNEQFF,TGCGCCAGTACAAGGGGGCATGGATACAATGAGCAGTTCTTC